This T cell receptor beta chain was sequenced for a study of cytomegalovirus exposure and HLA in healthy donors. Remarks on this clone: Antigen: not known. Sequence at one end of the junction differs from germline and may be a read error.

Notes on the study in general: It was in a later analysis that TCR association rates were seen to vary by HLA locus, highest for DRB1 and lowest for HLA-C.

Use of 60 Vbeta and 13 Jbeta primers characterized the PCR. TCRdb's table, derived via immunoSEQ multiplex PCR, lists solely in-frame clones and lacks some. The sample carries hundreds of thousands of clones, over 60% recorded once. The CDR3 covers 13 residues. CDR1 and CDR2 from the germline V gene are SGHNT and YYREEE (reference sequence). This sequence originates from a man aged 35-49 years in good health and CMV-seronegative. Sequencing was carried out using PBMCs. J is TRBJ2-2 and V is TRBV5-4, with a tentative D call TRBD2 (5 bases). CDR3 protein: CASSRHLPGELLF. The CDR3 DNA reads TGTGCCAGCAGCAGACATCTCCCCGGGGAGCTGCTTTTT.